This T cell receptor beta chain was identified in a study of cytomegalovirus exposure and HLA in healthy donors. Comment on this clone: In the same sample, other DNA sequences code for this CDR3.

The study ran its PCR with 60 Vbeta and 13 Jbeta primers. Libraries were prepared by immunoSEQ multiplex PCR; TCRdb keeps only in-frame clonotypes and omits some of them. The table has about 150,000 clones, around 75% seen once. Source material: PBMCs. The sequence came from a woman between 18 and 29 years old in good health and CMV-seronegative.

CDR3 protein: CASKRDSGSYEQYF. CDR3 bases: TGTGCCAGCAAGCGGGACTCCGGCTCCTACGAGCAGTACTTC. The chain couples TRBV6-1 to TRBJ2-7; 7 bases are shared with TRBD2. CDR1 is MNHNS, CDR2 SASEGT, per germline. The V segment lost 7 bases and the J segment 0 bases; nucleotides outside the gene matches: 6. The CDR3 is 14 residues long.